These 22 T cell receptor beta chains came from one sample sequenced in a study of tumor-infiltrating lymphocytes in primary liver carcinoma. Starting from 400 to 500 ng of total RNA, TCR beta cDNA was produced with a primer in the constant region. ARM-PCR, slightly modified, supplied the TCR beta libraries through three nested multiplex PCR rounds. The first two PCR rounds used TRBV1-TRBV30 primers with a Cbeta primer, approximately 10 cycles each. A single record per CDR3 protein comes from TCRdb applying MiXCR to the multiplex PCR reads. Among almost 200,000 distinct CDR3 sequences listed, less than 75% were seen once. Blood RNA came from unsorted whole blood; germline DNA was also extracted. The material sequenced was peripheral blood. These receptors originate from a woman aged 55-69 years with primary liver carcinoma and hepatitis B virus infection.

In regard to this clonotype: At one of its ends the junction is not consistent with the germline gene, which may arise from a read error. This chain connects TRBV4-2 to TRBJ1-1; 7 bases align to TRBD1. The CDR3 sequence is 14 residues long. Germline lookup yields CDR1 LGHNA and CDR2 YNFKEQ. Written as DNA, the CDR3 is TGTGTCAGCACCCAACGCGACAGGGACACTGAAGCTTTCTTT. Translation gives CVSTQRDRDTEAFF.

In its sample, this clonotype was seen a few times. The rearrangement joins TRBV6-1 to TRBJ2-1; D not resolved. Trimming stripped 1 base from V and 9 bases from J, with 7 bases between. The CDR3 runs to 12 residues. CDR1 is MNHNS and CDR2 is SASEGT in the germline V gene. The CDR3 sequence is CASSEGAAEQFF. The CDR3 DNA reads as TGTGCCAGCAGTGAAGGGGCTGCTGAGCAGTTCTTC.

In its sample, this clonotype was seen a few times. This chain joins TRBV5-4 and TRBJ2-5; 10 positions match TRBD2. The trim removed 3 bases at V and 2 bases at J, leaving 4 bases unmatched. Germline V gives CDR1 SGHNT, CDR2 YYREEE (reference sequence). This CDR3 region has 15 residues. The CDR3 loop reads CASSSGLALQETQYF. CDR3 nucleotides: TGTGCCAGCAGCTCGGGACTAGCGCTACAAGAGACCCAGTACTTC.

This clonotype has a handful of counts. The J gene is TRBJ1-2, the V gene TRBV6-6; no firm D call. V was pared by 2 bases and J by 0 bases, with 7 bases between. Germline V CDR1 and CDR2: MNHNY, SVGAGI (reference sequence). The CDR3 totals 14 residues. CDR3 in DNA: TGTGCCAGCAGTTACAAGCGGACTAACTATGGCTACACCTTC. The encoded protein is CASSYKRTNYGYTF.

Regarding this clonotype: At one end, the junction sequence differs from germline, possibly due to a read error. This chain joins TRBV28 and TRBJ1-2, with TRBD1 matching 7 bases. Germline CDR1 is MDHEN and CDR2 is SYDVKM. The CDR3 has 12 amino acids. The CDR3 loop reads CASNPDRAGYAF. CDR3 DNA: TGTGCCAGCAATCCCGACAGGGCTGGCTACGCCTTC.

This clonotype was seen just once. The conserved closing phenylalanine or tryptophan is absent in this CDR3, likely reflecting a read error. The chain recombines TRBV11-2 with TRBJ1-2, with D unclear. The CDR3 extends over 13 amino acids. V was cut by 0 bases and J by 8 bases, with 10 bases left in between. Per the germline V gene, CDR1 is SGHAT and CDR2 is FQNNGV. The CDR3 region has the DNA TGTGCCAGCAGCTTAGATCGTACTCGGGGCTACACCGTC. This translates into CASSLDRTRGYTV.

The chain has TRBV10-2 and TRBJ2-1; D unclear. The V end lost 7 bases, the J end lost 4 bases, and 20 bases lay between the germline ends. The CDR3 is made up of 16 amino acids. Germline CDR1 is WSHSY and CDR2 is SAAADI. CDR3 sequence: CASNANPGRRYNEQFF. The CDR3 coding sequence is TGCGCCAGCAATGCCAATCCGGGCCGCCGTTACAATGAGCAGTTCTTC.

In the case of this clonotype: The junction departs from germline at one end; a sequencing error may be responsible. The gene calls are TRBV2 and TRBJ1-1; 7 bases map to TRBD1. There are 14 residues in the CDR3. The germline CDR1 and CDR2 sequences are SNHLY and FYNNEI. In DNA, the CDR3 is TGTACCAGCAGTGCCCAGGGGGTTTGGACTGAAGCTTTCTTT. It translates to CTSSAQGVWTEAFF.

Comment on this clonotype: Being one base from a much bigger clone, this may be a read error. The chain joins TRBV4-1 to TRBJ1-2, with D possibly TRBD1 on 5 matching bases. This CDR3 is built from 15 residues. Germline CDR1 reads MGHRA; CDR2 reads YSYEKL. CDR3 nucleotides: TGCGCCAGCAACCAAGAGGGACTCGGAACATATGGCTACACCTTC. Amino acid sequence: CASNQEGLGTYGYTF.

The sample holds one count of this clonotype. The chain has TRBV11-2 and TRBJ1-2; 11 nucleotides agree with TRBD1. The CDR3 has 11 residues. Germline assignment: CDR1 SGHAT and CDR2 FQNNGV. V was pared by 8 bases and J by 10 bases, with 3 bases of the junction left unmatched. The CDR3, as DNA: TGTGCCAGCGGGACAGGGGGTGACTACACCTTC. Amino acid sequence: CASGTGGDYTF.

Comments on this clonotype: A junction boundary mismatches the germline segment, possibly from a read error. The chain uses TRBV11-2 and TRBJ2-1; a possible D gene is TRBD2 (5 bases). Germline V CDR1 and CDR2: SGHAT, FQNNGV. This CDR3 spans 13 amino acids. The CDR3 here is CASSLYVQWEQFF. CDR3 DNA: TGTGCCAGTAGCTTATATGTTCAGTGGGAGCAGTTCTTT.

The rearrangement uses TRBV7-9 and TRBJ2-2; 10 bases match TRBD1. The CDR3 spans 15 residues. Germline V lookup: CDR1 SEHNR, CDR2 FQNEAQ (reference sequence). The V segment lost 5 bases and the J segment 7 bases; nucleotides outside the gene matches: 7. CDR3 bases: TGTGCCAGCAGCACCGGGACAGGGGTTCTCGGGGAGCTGTTTTTT. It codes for CASSTGTGVLGELFF.

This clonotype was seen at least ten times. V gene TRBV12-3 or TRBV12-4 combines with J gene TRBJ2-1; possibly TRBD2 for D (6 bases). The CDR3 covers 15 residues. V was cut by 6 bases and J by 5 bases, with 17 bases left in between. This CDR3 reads CASSYPGTRNNEQFF. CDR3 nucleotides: TGTGCCAGCAGCTATCCCGGGACTCGAAACAATGAGCAGTTCTTC.

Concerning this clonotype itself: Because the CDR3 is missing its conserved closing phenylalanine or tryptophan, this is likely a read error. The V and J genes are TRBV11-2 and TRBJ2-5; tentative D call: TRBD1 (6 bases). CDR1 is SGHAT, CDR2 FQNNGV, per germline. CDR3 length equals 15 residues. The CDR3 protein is CASSIESGTRSAQYS. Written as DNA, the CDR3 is TGTGCCAGCAGCATAGAGTCCGGGACAAGGTCGGCCCAGTACTCC.

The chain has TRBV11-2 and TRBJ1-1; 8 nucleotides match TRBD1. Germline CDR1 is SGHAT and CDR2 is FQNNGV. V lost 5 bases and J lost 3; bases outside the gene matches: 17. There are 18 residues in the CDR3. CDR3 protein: CASSLRGLGTGTDTEAFF. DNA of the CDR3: TGTGCCAGCAGCCTCAGGGGGCTTGGAACGGGAACGGACACTGAAGCTTTCTTT.

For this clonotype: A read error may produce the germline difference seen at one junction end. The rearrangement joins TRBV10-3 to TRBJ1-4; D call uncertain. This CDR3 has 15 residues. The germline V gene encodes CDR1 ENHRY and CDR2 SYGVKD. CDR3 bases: TGTGCCGTCAGTGATGCCGGTTCGATTAATGAAAAACTGTTTTTT. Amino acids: CAVSDAGSINEKLFF.

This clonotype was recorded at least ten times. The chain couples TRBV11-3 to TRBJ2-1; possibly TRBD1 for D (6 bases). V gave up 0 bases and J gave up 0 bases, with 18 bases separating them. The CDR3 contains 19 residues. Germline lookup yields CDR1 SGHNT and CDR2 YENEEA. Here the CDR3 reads CASSLDFFFRGSSYNEQFF. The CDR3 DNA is TGTGCCAGCAGCTTAGATTTTTTTTTCAGGGGAAGCTCCTACAATGAGCAGTTCTTC.

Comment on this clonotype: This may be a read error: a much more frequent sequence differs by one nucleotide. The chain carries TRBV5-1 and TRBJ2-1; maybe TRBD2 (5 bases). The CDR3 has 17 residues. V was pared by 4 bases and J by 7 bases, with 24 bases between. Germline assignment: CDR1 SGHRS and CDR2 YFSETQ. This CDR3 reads CASSGRRSSSPFNEQFF. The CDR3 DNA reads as TGCGCCAGCAGCGGCCGGAGGTCTAGCTCTCCTTTTAATGAGCAGTTCTTC.

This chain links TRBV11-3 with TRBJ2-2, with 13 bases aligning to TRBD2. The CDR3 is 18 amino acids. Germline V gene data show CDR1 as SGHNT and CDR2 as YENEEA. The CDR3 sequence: CVNSEAGTSGINTGELFF. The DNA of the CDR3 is TGTGTCAACAGCGAAGCCGGGACTAGCGGGATAAACACCGGGGAGCTGTTTTTT.

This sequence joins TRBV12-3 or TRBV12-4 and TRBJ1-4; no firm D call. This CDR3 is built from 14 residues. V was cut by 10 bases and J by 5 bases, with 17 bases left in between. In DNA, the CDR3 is TGTGCCACCCAACTGGCCGACATGAATGAAAAACTGTTTTTT. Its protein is CATQLADMNEKLFF.

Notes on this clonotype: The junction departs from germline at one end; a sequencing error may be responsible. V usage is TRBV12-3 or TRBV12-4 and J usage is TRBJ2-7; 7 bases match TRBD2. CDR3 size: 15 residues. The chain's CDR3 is CARSFGEAGTYEQYF. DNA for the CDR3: TGTGCCCGCAGTTTTGGTGAAGCGGGAACATACGAGCAGTACTTC.

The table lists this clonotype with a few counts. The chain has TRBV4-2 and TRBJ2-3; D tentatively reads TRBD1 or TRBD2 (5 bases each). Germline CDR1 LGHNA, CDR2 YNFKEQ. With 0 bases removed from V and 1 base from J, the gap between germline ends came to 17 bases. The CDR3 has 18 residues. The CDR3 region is CASSQDRGGSTRTDTQYF. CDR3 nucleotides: TGTGCCAGCAGCCAAGATCGGGGCGGCTCCACCCGCACAGATACGCAGTATTTT.